A single sample is the source of the 21 T cell receptor beta chains below, sequenced in a study of beta chain features in type 1 diabetes. Reverse transcribing all isolated RNA meant expressed TCRB transcripts were sequenced. Sequenced by immunoSEQ multiplex PCR; TCRdb stores in-frame clones only, minus some. Of about 290,000 clones in the sample, approximately 8.1% were seen once. The sample taken for sequencing was central memory CD4+ T cells from blood. These TCRs come from a woman between 18 and 29 years old in good health.

This clone was picked up a small number of times. The rearrangement joins TRBV10-3 to TRBJ2-1; 12 bases line up with TRBD1. Germline V gene data show CDR1 as ENHRY and CDR2 as SYGVKD. CDR3 size: 20 residues. The junction had 19 bases not matched to a gene; V was cut back by 4 bases and J by 6 bases. CDR3 coding DNA: TGTGCCATCAGTGGCCGGGAGGGACAGGGGGCGACTAGGCGGAGCAATGAGCAGTTCTTC. Its protein is CAISGREGQGATRRSNEQFF.

This chain joins TRBV18 and TRBJ1-1; tentatively, D is TRBD1 (5 bases). Germline-derived CDR1 and CDR2 are KGHSH and LQKENI. This CDR3 contains 16 residues. V lost 8 bases, J lost 1 base, and 20 bases lay in between. The CDR3 spells CASTLLLDSRNTEAFF. CDR3 in DNA: TGTGCCAGCACCCTTCTTTTAGACAGCAGGAACACTGAAGCTTTCTTT.

This clone turned up a few times. The CDR3 is CASSVDREDKGYTF. CDR3 DNA: TGTGCCAGCAGCGTGGACAGGGAAGATAAGGGCTACACCTTC. The chain links TRBV9 to TRBJ1-2; 8 nucleotides agree with TRBD1. V shed 2 bases, J shed 8 bases, and the junction held 8 bases outside the gene matches. This CDR3 is built from 14 residues. Germline V gene data show CDR1 as SGDLS and CDR2 as YYNGEE. Supplemented by reference TRBV9 and TRBJ1-2, the full variable domain reads DSGVTQTPKHLITATGQRVTLRCSPRSGDLSVYWYQQSLDQGLQFLIQYYNGEERAKGNILERFSAQQFPDLHSELNLSSLELGDSALYFCASSVDREDKGYTFGSGTRLTVV.

The V call is TRBV19, the J call TRBJ2-2; the match to TRBD1 covers 8 bases. CDR1 is LNHDA, CDR2 SQIVND, per germline (reference sequence). J was trimmed by 7 bases and V by 10 bases; bases with no gene match: 11. CDR3 length: 14 amino acids. The CDR3 protein is CATRQQGADGELFF. CDR3 sequence (DNA): TGTGCCACCCGACAGCAGGGGGCGGACGGGGAGCTGTTTTTT.

This clone was observed at least ten times. The CDR3 reads CASKPGGSSYNEQFF. CDR3 nucleotide sequence: TGCGCCAGCAAGCCGGGGGGTAGCTCCTACAATGAGCAGTTCTTC. The chain is built from TRBV5-1 and TRBJ2-1, with 7 bases fitting TRBD2. CDR3 length: 15 amino acids. Germline-derived CDR1 and CDR2 are SGHRS and YFSETQ. J gave up 0 bases and V 6 bases, and 6 bases lay outside the gene matches.

This clone occurred a few times. The chain has TRBV7-2 and TRBJ1-2, with D perhaps TRBD1 (6 bases). Germline V gene lookup returns CDR1 SGHTA and CDR2 FQGNSA. The CDR3 contains 12 residues. Trimming removed 5 bases at V and 8 bases at J, with 12 bases between. CDR3 sequence (DNA): TGTGCCAGCAGCAAAACAGGGCTGGGCTACACCTTC. Its translation is CASSKTGLGYTF.

The chain is built from TRBV12-2 and TRBJ2-5; the D call of TRBD1 is as the table states it, not checked on the DNA. TRBV12-2 counts as a pseudogene. This CDR3 is built from 14 residues. The CDR3 region has the DNA TGTGCAAGTCGCCCCGACAGGGGCCGAGAGACCCAGTACTTC. Translation: CASRPDRGRETQYF.

This clone was counted only a few times. The rearrangement uses TRBV10-3 and TRBJ1-6, with D maybe TRBD1 (5 bases). The CDR3 spans 18 residues. Germline values: CDR1 ENHRY, CDR2 SYGVKD. V was clipped by 0 bases and J by 4 bases, with 16 bases between them. The CDR3 DNA reads as TGTGCCATCAGTGAGTCATCCAGGGCCACGTATTATAATTCACCCCTCCACTTT. This gives the protein CAISESSRATYYNSPLHF.

This clone was seen ten or more times. The chain is built from TRBV10-3 and TRBJ2-5; D might be TRBD2 (6 bases). The ends were cut back, 6 bases at V and 4 bases at J, with 15 bases in the middle. CDR1 is ENHRY and CDR2 is SYGVKD in the germline V gene. This CDR3 contains 14 residues. CDR3 nucleotide sequence: TGTGCCATCAGGGAGGGACCTTCGGGAGAGACCCAGTACTTC. Translation gives CAIREGPSGETQYF.

The CDR3 DNA reads as TGTGCCAGCAGCCAAGATCGCATACTAGCGGGAGGATCCGGATCGGACGATGAGCAGTTCTTC. It encodes CASSQDRILAGGSGSDDEQFF. The chain carries TRBV4-2 and TRBJ2-1; 12 nucleotides match TRBD2. The CDR3 sequence is 21 residues long. The junction had 20 bases not matched to a gene; V was cut back by 0 bases and J by 8 bases. Per germline, CDR1 LGHNA and CDR2 YNFKEQ.

V and J are TRBV5-1 and TRBJ1-1; no definite D call. V was pared by 0 bases and J by 4 bases, with 7 bases between. Germline V lookup: CDR1 SGHRS, CDR2 YFSETQ. The CDR3 is 13 residues long. CDR3 sequence (DNA): TGCGCCAGCAGCTTGGTAAAGGGCACTGAAGCTTTCTTT. Translating it yields CASSLVKGTEAFF.

Concerning this clone: With a much larger clone just one base away, this may be a read error. This sample includes further DNA sequences coding for the same CDR3. The CDR3 sequence is CASSRGGSGANVLTF. The CDR3 DNA is TGTGCCAGCAGCCGCGGGGGCTCTGGGGCCAACGTCCTGACCTTC. The chain links TRBV13 to TRBJ2-6; D perhaps matches TRBD2 (7 bases). The CDR3 length is 15 residues. From germline, CDR1 is PRHDT and CDR2 FYEKMQ (reference sequence).

This chain connects TRBV18 to TRBJ2-1, with TRBD2 as a possible D gene (6 bases). V lost 3 bases and J lost 10, with 19 bases in between. The V gene's germline CDR1 is KGHSH and CDR2 LQKENI. This CDR3 contains 15 residues. CDR3 sequence (DNA): TGTGCCAGCTCACCGATGGCGGGGTACCTTGGGGAGCAGTTCTTC. It is translated as CASSPMAGYLGEQFF. The full variable domain, rest sourced from reference TRBV18 and TRBJ2-1, is NAGVMQNPRHLVRRRGQEARLRCSPMKGHSHVYWYRQLPEEGLKFMVYLQKENIIDESGMPKERFSAEFPKEGPSILRIQQVVRGDSAAYFCASSPMAGYLGEQFFGPGTRLTVL.

This clone appeared a few times. Written as DNA, the CDR3 is TGTGCCATCAGTGGGGCCAATAGCAATCAGCCCCAGCATTTT. Protein: CAISGANSNQPQHF. The chain employs TRBV10-3 and TRBJ1-5; D remains unclear. V was trimmed by 4 bases and J by 0 bases, leaving 7 bases between them. Germline V lookup: CDR1 ENHRY, CDR2 SYGVKD. The CDR3 runs 14 residues.

V gene TRBV7-9 combines with J gene TRBJ1-5; no reliable D call. Germline loops: CDR1 SEHNR, CDR2 FQNEAQ (reference sequence). Trimming took 5 bases from V and 3 from J, leaving 8 bases between them. The length of the CDR3 is 13 residues. The CDR3 loop is CASSPGVNQPQHF. Written as DNA, the CDR3 is TGTGCCAGCAGCCCCGGGGTCAATCAGCCCCAGCATTTT. Full variable domain (missing parts from reference TRBV7-9 and TRBJ1-5): DTGVSQNPRHKITKRGQNVTFRCDPISEHNRLYWYRQTLGQGPEFLTYFQNEAQLEKSRLLSDRFSAERPKGSFSTLEIQRTEQGDSAMYLCASSPGVNQPQHFGDGTRLSIL.

This chain connects TRBV15 to TRBJ1-3, with D unclear. V lost 0 bases, J lost 0 bases, and 12 bases lay in between. Germline CDR1 is LNHNV and CDR2 is YYDKDF (reference sequence). The CDR3 runs to 17 residues. The CDR3 nucleotides read TGTGCCACCAGCAGAGAACAAAGGAGGAACTCTGGAAACACCATATATTTT. This codes for CATSREQRRNSGNTIYF.

This clone turned up a few times. V gene TRBV7-8 combines with J gene TRBJ2-7; D is uncertain. The V end was cut by 4 bases, the J end by 3 bases, with 13 bases between. Germline V gives CDR1 SGHVS, CDR2 FQNEAQ. The CDR3 sequence is 14 residues long. CDR3 sequence (DNA): TGTGCCAGCAGCTCCCCCGGCGACGGCTACGAGCAGTACGTC. Translating it yields CASSSPGDGYEQYV.

In its sample, this clone was seen a few times. CDR3 in amino acids: CASSAETGFSTDTQYF. As DNA, the CDR3 is TGTGCCAGCAGCGCGGAAACAGGGTTTAGCACAGATACGCAGTATTTT. This chain links TRBV9 with TRBJ2-3; weak D call: TRBD1 (6 bases). Germline CDR1 SGDLS, CDR2 YYNGEE. V lost 3 bases and J lost 0, with 14 bases in between. The CDR3 runs to 16 residues.

The chain has TRBV7-9 and TRBJ2-3; D is unresolved. This CDR3 region has 14 residues. From germline, CDR1 is SEHNR and CDR2 FQNEAQ (reference sequence). Between the trimmed V and J ends, which lost 5 bases and 3 bases, there was a span of 12 bases. CDR3 sequence: CASSPSDGTDTQYF. CDR3 nucleotides: TGTGCCAGCAGCCCATCGGATGGGACAGATACGCAGTATTTT.

This clone was counted between two and nine times. V and J are TRBV7-2 and TRBJ2-1; D is undetermined. Trimming stripped 4 bases from V and 1 base from J, with 5 bases between. CDR1 and CDR2 (germline): SGHTA, FQGNSA. The length of the CDR3 is 13 residues. CDR3 region: CASSSTSYNEQFF. The CDR3 coding sequence is TGTGCCAGCAGCTCCACATCCTACAATGAGCAGTTCTTC.

This clone has a handful of counts. The rearrangement links TRBV23-1 to TRBJ1-5, with D possibly TRBD1 on 6 matching bases. TRBV23-1 carries the ORF label, with uncertain function. With 4 bases removed from V and 0 bases from J, the gap between germline ends came to 16 bases. This CDR3 region has 17 residues. CDR3 coding DNA: TGCGCCAGCAGTCGAGGGGGGGACATCCATAGCAATCAGCCCCAGCATTTT. It encodes CASSRGGDIHSNQPQHF.